This T cell receptor (beta chain) derives from a study of blood T cells in healthy people across ages. Study results and limitations: Whereas aged donors had fewer naive CD4+ cells, long-lived donors had more of them and higher diversity.

Per the germline V gene, CDR1 is DFQATT and CDR2 is SNEGSKA (reference sequence). This CDR3 has 15 amino acids. J was trimmed by 6 bases and V by 0 bases; bases with no gene match: 9. As regards this clonotype: Its antigen is unknown.

Then a second PCR, running about 7 to 11 cycles, was carried out with a sample-barcoded 5' primer and a J-beta primer mix. A 12-random-nucleotide template-switch adaptor tagged each cDNA molecule. TCRdb reanalysed the 5' RACE reads using MiXCR and keeps one entry per CDR3 protein. The repertoire includes 700,000 to 850,000 distinct CDR3 sequences, around 34% of them detected once, and 10% to 15% sits in the top ten. Isolation of PBMCs gave at least 6.5 million cells per sample. The chain is built from TRBV20-1 and TRBJ1-2, with TRBD1 matching 8 bases. The source material was blood. This TCR derives from a young man in good health. Written as DNA, the CDR3 is TGCAGTGCTAGAGATAGGGCGACAGGGGAGGATGGCTACACCTTC. Amino acid sequence: CSARDRATGEDGYTF.